The rows below give T cell receptor beta chains drawn from one sample of a study of blood T cell repertoires in COVID-19. Some clones are missing from TCRdb's copy, which holds only in-frame ones; the method was immunoSEQ multiplex PCR. This sample has about 180,000 clones, with roughly 90% found just once. Sequenced material: PBMCs or T cells enriched from blood (not recorded which). The receptors originated from a human donor with acute COVID-19. The donor label of this sample is uncertain. Both conserved end residues are trimmed from each CDR3. Clone size is not always given. Where it is, it says once, few, many or a class for expanded clones.

cdr3_aa,v_call,j_call,clone_size
ASSPGWPGSYEQY,TRBV11-2,TRBJ2-7,-
ASSSLTGGVYYGYT,TRBV27,TRBJ1-2,-
ASTRYRGNYGYT,TRBV9,TRBJ1-2,few
ASSWTGTEAF,TRBV18,TRBJ1-1,once
ASSWGKDGELF,TRBV11-2,TRBJ2-2,-
ASSLDRTGGWETQY,TRBV5-1,TRBJ2-5,once
ASSVGGQSSYEQY,TRBV9,TRBJ2-7,-
ASSQRSTDTQY,TRBV14,TRBJ2-3,-
ASSQDWRSDTEAF,TRBV3-1/TRBV3-2,TRBJ1-1,-
ASSSRGPDRAAF,TRBV6-5,TRBJ1-1,-
ASSRRGGTNTGELF,TRBV7-3,TRBJ2-2,-
ASSLASGGIQETQY,TRBV5-1,TRBJ2-5,-
AWSVSGGISPLH,TRBV30,TRBJ1-6,-
ASSVNPGLNTEAF,TRBV9,TRBJ1-1,-
ASSATGGAGGELF,TRBV9,TRBJ2-2,-
ASSSGLGSQETQY,TRBV6-2/TRBV6-3,TRBJ2-5,once
ASSWVLASQETQY,TRBV12-1,TRBJ2-5,-
ASREGRTLNTEAF,TRBV19,TRBJ1-1,-
ASTKSGNYGYT,TRBV6-5,TRBJ1-2,-
ASSPRTGTGANVLT,TRBV5-1,TRBJ2-6,-
ASSLLGAEGSDTQY,TRBV7-6,TRBJ2-3,once
ASSPSADNTEAF,TRBV18,TRBJ1-1,-
AWSVPGGSYEQY,TRBV30,TRBJ2-7,-
ASFSYGYT,TRBV30,TRBJ1-2,-
ASSSPTGGPEQF,TRBV10-2,TRBJ2-1,-
ASSLGQGATEAF,TRBV23-1,TRBJ1-1,-
AWTSHRREQF,TRBV30,TRBJ2-1,-
GTRVGGSNSPLH,TRBV6-5,TRBJ1-6,once